These T cell receptor beta chains were read from a single sample in a study of breast tumors, draining lymph nodes, adjacent tissues. Via MiXCR, TCRdb re-called the multiplex PCR reads, giving one row per CDR3 protein. The top ten clones hold roughly 40% of a sample with about 7,600 distinct CDR3 sequences, 74% of them seen once. Sequencing used tumor-adjacent breast tissue. The receptors originated from a female donor with breast cancer. Some clones in this sample may be carry-over from other donors' samples. CDR3s include the opening cysteine and the closing phenylalanine or tryptophan. A D gene is named only where the DNA matches it firmly. Clone size, where shown, is once, few, many, or a class for clones that have expanded.

d_gene	abundance	v_gene	j_gene	CDR3aa	CDR3nt
.	.	TRBV24-1	TRBJ2-2	CATRNREPNTGELFF	TGTGCCACCCGTAACAGGGAGCCGAACACCGGGGAGCTGTTTTTT
.	.	TRBV7-2	TRBJ2-1	CASSLQGWDEQFF	TGTGCCAGCAGCTTACAGGGGTGGGACGAGCAGTTCTTC
TRBD2	.	TRBV19	TRBJ2-7	CASSRLAGGGEQYF	TGTGCCAGTAGTCGACTAGCGGGAGGGGGCGAGCAGTACTTC
.	many	TRBV20-1	TRBJ2-1	CSAEATSILSNEQFF	TGCAGTGCAGAAGCGACTAGTATTCTGAGTAATGAGCAGTTCTTC
.	medium-sized	TRBV6-1	TRBJ1-3	CASITRDSNTIYF	TGTGCCAGCATCACCCGGGATTCAAACACCATATATTTT
.	.	TRBV24-1	TRBJ2-1	CATSDPQGRSEQFF	TGTGCCACCAGTGATCCGCAGGGGCGGAGTGAGCAGTTCTTC
TRBD2	.	TRBV7-3	TRBJ2-1	CASSPLAGSNEQFF	TGTGCCAGCAGCCCACTAGCGGGATCCAATGAGCAGTTCTTC
TRBD2	.	TRBV6-4	TRBJ2-1	CASSVRPAGAYGNEQFF	TGTGCCAGCAGCGTACGGCCAGCGGGGGCATACGGCAATGAGCAGTTCTTC
TRBD2	.	TRBV2	TRBJ2-1	CASSGGGGLNEQFF	TGTGCCAGCAGTGGGGGGGGAGGGCTCAATGAGCAGTTCTTC
TRBD2	.	TRBV4-2	TRBJ2-3	CASSHGGEGTDTQYF	TGTGCCAGCAGCCACGGGGGGGAGGGCACAGATACGCAGTATTTT
.	.	TRBV29-1	TRBJ2-7	CSALLTGPYEQYF	TGCAGCGCCCTACTGACAGGCCCCTACGAGCAGTACTTC
TRBD2	.	TRBV2	TRBJ2-7	CASSDDGRATYEQYF	TGTGCCAGCAGTGATGACGGGAGGGCCACCTACGAGCAGTACTTC
TRBD2	.	TRBV7-3	TRBJ2-3	CASSLAGLAGVYTQYF	TGTGCCAGCAGCTTGGCAGGGTTGGCGGGAGTTTATACGCAGTATTTT
TRBD2	.	TRBV15	TRBJ2-2	CATSPYGGRSFGELFF	TGTGCCACCAGCCCGTACGGCGGGAGGTCGTTCGGGGAGCTGTTTTTT
TRBD1	.	TRBV5-6	TRBJ1-2	CASRPTGVYGYTF	TGTGCCAGCAGACCGACAGGGGTCTATGGCTACACCTTC
TRBD1	.	TRBV19	TRBJ1-2	CASGVWDRVGAGYTF	TGTGCCAGCGGAGTGTGGGACAGGGTAGGCGCGGGCTACACCTTC
TRBD2	.	TRBV7-6	TRBJ2-1	CASSLTSGGRDEQFF	TGTGCCAGCAGCCTAACTAGCGGGGGCCGAGATGAGCAGTTCTTC
.	many	TRBV28	TRBJ2-7	CATGRELWEQYF	TGTGCCACCGGACGGGAACTCTGGGAGCAGTACTTC
.	few	TRBV5-1	TRBJ2-5	CATRPGRGETQYF	TGCGCCACGCGGCCGGGGAGAGGGGAGACCCAGTACTTC
.	.	TRBV27	TRBJ1-6	CASRSLIGNSPLHF	TGTGCCAGCCGTTCCTTGATAGGGAATTCGCCCCTCCACTTT
.	.	TRBV5-1	TRBJ1-6	CASSESSYNSPLHF	TGCGCCAGCAGTGAGAGCTCCTATAATTCACCCCTCCACTTT
.	.	TRBV10-2	TRBJ2-7	CASSDRGSLSYEQYF	TGCGCCAGCAGCGACCGGGGCAGCTTATCCTACGAGCAGTACTTC
TRBD2	large	TRBV10-2	TRBJ2-7	CASSPAGGTYEQYF	TGCGCCAGCAGTCCCGCGGGAGGTACCTACGAGCAGTACTTC
.	.	TRBV13	TRBJ2-3	CASSLYSPSTDTQYF	TGTGCCAGCAGCTTATATAGCCCTAGCACAGATACGCAGTATTTT
.	.	TRBV20-1	TRBJ1-4	CSARYGEKLFF	TGCAGTGCTAGATACGGCGAAAAACTGTTTTTT
.	.	TRBV5-5	TRBJ2-7	CASSLGSGSYEQYF	TGTGCCAGCAGCTTGGGTTCTGGATCCTACGAGCAGTACTTC
.	.	TRBV29-1	TRBJ2-3	CSVEDGRQSTDTQYF	TGCAGCGTTGAAGATGGAAGGCAGAGCACCGATACGCAGTATTTT
TRBD1	.	TRBV5-1	TRBJ2-5	CASSLGTGQETQYF	TGCGCCAGCAGCCTAGGGACAGGCCAAGAGACCCAGTACTTC
.	.	TRBV29-1	TRBJ2-7	CSVETGSSYEQYF	TGCAGCGTCGAAACAGGGAGCTCCTACGAGCAGTACTTC
.	.	TRBV7-2	TRBJ2-3	CASRSGLSTDTQYF	TGTGCCAGCAGAAGCGGGCTTAGCACAGATACGCAGTATTTT
.	.	TRBV10-3	TRBJ1-2	CAISESANYGYTF	TGTGCCATCAGTGAGTCAGCTAACTATGGCTACACCTTC
TRBD1	medium-sized	TRBV7-2	TRBJ2-3	CASSSNRGWLTDTQYF	TGTGCCAGCAGCTCCAACAGGGGGTGGCTCACAGATACGCAGTATTTT
.	.	TRBV10-3	TRBJ2-6	CAASASGANVLTF	TGTGCCGCTTCCGCTTCTGGGGCCAACGTCCTGACTTTC
TRBD1	once	TRBV7-8	TRBJ2-7	CASSQDRGREQYF	TGTGCCAGCAGCCAAGACAGGGGACGCGAGCAGTACTTC
.	.	TRBV11-2	TRBJ2-5	CASSLLLVPSAKETQYF	TGTGCCAGCAGCTTACTTCTTGTCCCTAGCGCAAAAGAGACCCAGTACTTC
.	.	TRBV5-5	TRBJ2-2	CASSSLGHYTGELFF	TGTGCCAGCAGCTCCCTAGGACACTACACCGGGGAGCTGTTTTTT
TRBD1	.	TRBV20-1	TRBJ2-7	CSADPGQGTYEQYF	TGCAGTGCTGATCCGGGACAGGGCACCTACGAGCAGTACTTC
TRBD2	.	TRBV12-3/TRBV12-4	TRBJ2-3	CASSRRTSVSTDTQYF	TGTGCCAGCAGTCGGCGGACTAGCGTCAGCACAGATACGCAGTATTTT
TRBD2	many	TRBV11-1	TRBJ2-1	CASSLEGRGGLDEQFF	TGTGCCAGCAGCTTAGAGGGGCGGGGGGGCTTGGATGAGCAGTTCTTC
.	.	TRBV19	TRBJ1-5	CASTGVASNQPQHF	TGTGCCAGTACAGGGGTGGCGAGCAATCAGCCCCAGCATTTT
.	once	TRBV6-5	TRBJ1-6	CASTNTGTVNSPLHF	TGTGCCAGCACCAACACCGGGACGGTGAATTCACCCCTCCACTTT
.	.	TRBV20-1	TRBJ1-6	CSAGDSTNSPLHF	TGCAGTGCGGGGGACTCCACCAATTCACCCCTCCACTTT
TRBD1	medium-sized	TRBV2	TRBJ1-2	CASSTLRDSGNYGYTF	TGTGCCAGCAGTACCCTCCGGGACAGCGGCAACTATGGCTACACCTTC
TRBD1	.	TRBV12-3/TRBV12-4	TRBJ2-1	CASSAGTGEYNEQFF	TGTGCCAGCAGTGCGGGGACAGGGGAATACAATGAGCAGTTCTTC
.	.	TRBV5-6	TRBJ1-5	CASRSQRRLNQPQHF	TGTGCCAGCCGTTCCCAAAGACGACTCAATCAGCCCCAGCATTTT
.	.	TRBV6-6	TRBJ2-7	CASRGDFYEQYF	TGTGCCAGCAGGGGGGATTTCTACGAGCAGTACTTC
.	medium-sized	TRBV2	TRBJ2-3	CASTYRAKQTDTQYF	TGTGCCAGCACGTATCGAGCTAAACAGACAGATACGCAGTATTTT
TRBD1	.	TRBV5-4	TRBJ1-4	CASSAGQGWDEKLFF	TGTGCCAGCAGCGCGGGACAGGGTTGGGATGAAAAACTGTTTTTT
.	.	TRBV6-2/TRBV6-3	TRBJ2-1	CASSYIHNEQFF	TGTGCCAGCAGTTACATTCACAATGAGCAGTTCTTC
.	.	TRBV9	TRBJ1-6	CASSTYDDNSPLHF	TGTGCCAGCTCCACCTACGACGATAATTCACCCCTCCACTTT
TRBD1	many	TRBV4-1	TRBJ2-5	CASSQDVNRGQETQYF	TGCGCCAGCAGCCAAGATGTGAACAGGGGGCAAGAGACCCAGTACTTC